These 7 T cell receptor beta chains share one sample of origin, sequenced in a study of T cell clones after liver transplantation (dated by TCRdb to the late 2010s). The intended sense of this specimen's time point label: pre-transplant. The library came from the immunoSEQ multiplex PCR assay. TCRdb's version of the immuneACCESS table is confined to in-frame rearrangements and falls short of the full clone set. An unresolved V gene accounts for under half of the shortfall where checked; the remainder is of unknown origin. In this sample the table shows roughly 73,000 clones, 75% to 90% of which occur a single time. Of the sample, about 0.6% falls within the top ten clones. The sample was CD4+ T cells from blood, taken before liver transplant. These receptors originate from a human donor who received a liver transplant.

The V and J genes are TRBV5-1 and TRBJ2-1; 12 bases fit TRBD1. Germline V gene data show CDR1 as SGHRS and CDR2 as YFSETQ. V trimming: 6 bases; J trimming: 10 bases; junction bases outside the gene matches: 17. The CDR3 is 17 amino acids. CDR3: CASNLAPGQGATGEQFF. CDR3 nucleotides: TGCGCCAGCAACCTCGCCCCGGGACAGGGGGCAACAGGAGAGCAGTTCTTC.

This chain uses TRBV2 with TRBJ2-4; D is ambiguous. Deletions cut 3 bases from V and 4 bases from J, with 13 bases between. The CDR3 is 15 residues long. Germline CDR1 is SNHLY and CDR2 is FYNNEI. The CDR3 DNA reads TGTGCCAGCAGTGATAGACACCCCGAGAAAAACATTCAGTACTTC. Translating it yields CASSDRHPEKNIQYF.

The chain has TRBV5-1 and TRBJ2-3; D is unclear. V gave up 0 bases and J gave up 1 base, with 9 bases separating them. The CDR3 loop spans 15 amino acids. Germline loops: CDR1 SGHRS, CDR2 YFSETQ. CDR3 loop: CASSLGYTGTDTQYF. CDR3 DNA sequence: TGCGCCAGCAGCTTGGGGTACACGGGCACAGATACGCAGTATTTT.

CDR3 sequence: CASSRQGMKTQYF. Written as DNA, the CDR3 is TGTGCCAGCAGTCGACAGGGGATGAAGACCCAGTACTTC. The chain recombines TRBV28 with TRBJ2-5; 8 bases map to TRBD1. J lost 6 bases, V lost 5 bases, and 5 bases had no gene match. Per germline, CDR1 MDHEN and CDR2 SYDVKM. The CDR3 length is 13 residues.

The rearrangement links TRBV9 to TRBJ2-1, with 16 nucleotides matching TRBD2. Germline CDR1 SGDLS, CDR2 YYNGEE. This CDR3 spans 17 amino acids. Trimming at V came to 3 bases and at J to 6 bases, leaving 6 bases not matched to a gene. CDR3 sequence: CASSEGLAGGFSNEQFF. The CDR3 DNA reads as TGTGCCAGCAGCGAGGGACTAGCGGGAGGGTTTAGCAATGAGCAGTTCTTC.

The table lists this clone with many counts. V gene TRBV11-2 combines with J gene TRBJ2-3; no definite D call. The V end lost 0 bases, the J end lost 7 bases, and 8 bases lay between the germline ends. From germline, CDR1 is SGHAT and CDR2 FQNNGV. The CDR3 is 13 amino acids. CDR3: CASSLDLVNTQYF. The CDR3 DNA reads as TGTGCCAGCAGCTTAGATCTCGTAAATACGCAGTATTTT.

CDR3 sequence: CASSLSDSNYGYTF. CDR3 nucleotide sequence: TGTGCCAGCTCACTTTCTGACAGTAACTATGGCTACACCTTC. The chain joins TRBV18 to TRBJ1-2, with a possible D match to TRBD1 (5 bases). The germline V gene encodes CDR1 KGHSH and CDR2 LQKENI. This CDR3 region has 14 residues. Trimming removed 4 bases from V and 1 base from J, with 10 bases in between. Looking up the rest from reference TRBV18 and TRBJ1-2 gives the full variable domain: NAGVMQNPRHLVRRRGQEARLRCSPMKGHSHVYWYRQLPEEGLKFMVYLQKENIIDESGMPKERFSAEFPKEGPSILRIQQVVRGDSAAYFCASSLSDSNYGYTFGSGTRLTVV.